This entry is about one TCR beta chain. J gave up 9 bases and V 10 bases, and 17 bases lay outside the gene matches. In germline, CDR1 is LNHDA, CDR2 SQIVND (reference sequence). The length of the CDR3 is 15 residues. The assay was immunoSEQ multiplex PCR, and TCRdb's table has in-frame clones only and misses some. The data hold some 160,000 clones, with approximately 91% observed a single time. These data belong to a study of control samples from healthy donors and cancer patients. The clonotype originates from a man aged 25 to 40 in good health. Sequencing was done on a sample of blood. V is TRBV19 and J is TRBJ2-1; 8 bases are a match to TRBD1. CDR3 in DNA: TGTGCCACTAGGAGTATTCAGGGGGCAGGTGGTGAGCAGTTCTTC. Residues: CATRSIQGAGGEQFF. Full variable domain (missing parts from reference TRBV19 and TRBJ2-1): DGGITQSPKYLFRKEGQNVTLSCEQNLNHDAMYWYRQDPGQGLRLIYYSQIVNDFQKGDIAEGYSVSREKKESFPLTVTSAQKNPTAFYLCATRSIQGAGGEQFFGPGTRLTVL.